This T cell receptor (beta chain) came from a study of shared clonotypes between healthy human individuals. V was trimmed by 8 bases and J by 0 bases, leaving 24 bases between them. The CDR3 is 18 residues long. Germline-derived CDR1 and CDR2 are SGDLS and YYNGEE. Profiled with immunoSEQ multiplex PCR; TCRdb holds only in-frame clones, not every one. The table has roughly 2 million clones, roughly 94% seen once. Naive CD8 cells, CD45RO-negative and positively selected for CCR7, excluded terminally differentiated effector memory CD45RA+ cells. The receptor's source is a young man in good health. The material sequenced was naive CD8+ T cells sorted from blood. The chain couples TRBV9 to TRBJ1-3; tentative D call: TRBD1 (5 bases). In DNA, the CDR3 is TGTGCCAGATCCCAGGGTCTGGGTAGGGCCCGCTCTGGAAACACCATATATTTT. Protein: CARSQGLGRARSGNTIYF.